The next 2 T cell receptor beta chains were all read from a single sample in a study of persistence of HIV-infected CD4 T cells. Cells were stimulated with overlapping HIV-1 Gag 15-mer peptides. Sorting selected CD4+ T cells upregulating both CD40 ligand and CD69. The immunoSEQ assay was version 4, run in survey mode. Method: immunoSEQ multiplex PCR; TCRdb's copy keeps in-frame clones and lacks some. The top ten hold 1.5% to 2% of the sample, which has approximately 18,000 clones, more than 55% seen once. Their target antigens are unknown. Sequencing was performed on CD4+ T cells sorted from PBMCs after approximately 18-hour stimulation, taken from a patient who received antiretroviral therapy. Source of these receptors: an adult woman with HIV who was CMV-seropositive.

The chain has TRBV7-9 and TRBJ2-7, with 11 bases identical to TRBD1. Trimming at V came to 6 bases and at J to 2 bases, leaving 3 bases not matched to a gene. The CDR3 length is 14 residues. Germline assignment: CDR1 SEHNR and CDR2 FQNEAQ (reference sequence). CDR3 loop: CASSLGQGAYEQYF. CDR3 sequence (DNA): TGTGCCAGCAGTTTGGGACAGGGGGCCTACGAGCAGTACTTC. Complete variable domain (other parts from reference TRBV7-9 and TRBJ2-7): DTGVSQNPRHKITKRGQNVTFRCDPISEHNRLYWYRQTLGQGPEFLTYFQNEAQLEKSRLLSDRFSAERPKGSFSTLEIQRTEQGDSAMYLCASSLGQGAYEQYFGPGTRLTVT.

The chain recombines TRBV6-1 with TRBJ1-2; no reliable D call. The CDR3 loop spans 14 amino acids. V was pared by 0 bases and J by 6 bases, with 11 bases between. The germline V gene has CDR1 MNHNS and CDR2 SASEGT. The CDR3 here is CASSEAGLRHGYTF. DNA of the CDR3: TGTGCCAGCAGTGAAGCCGGACTGCGCCATGGCTACACCTTC.